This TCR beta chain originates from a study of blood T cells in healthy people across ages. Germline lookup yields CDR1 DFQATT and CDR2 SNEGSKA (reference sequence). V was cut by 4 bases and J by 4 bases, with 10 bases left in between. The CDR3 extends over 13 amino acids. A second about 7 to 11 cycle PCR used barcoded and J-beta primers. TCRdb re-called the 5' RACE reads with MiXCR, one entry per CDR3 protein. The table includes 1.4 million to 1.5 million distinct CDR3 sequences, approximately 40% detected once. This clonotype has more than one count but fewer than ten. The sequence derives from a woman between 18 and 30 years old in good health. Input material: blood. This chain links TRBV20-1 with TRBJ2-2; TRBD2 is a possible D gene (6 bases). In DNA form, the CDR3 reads TGCAGTGCTACGGACTACTCCACCGGGGAGCTGTTTTTT. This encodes CSATDYSTGELFF.